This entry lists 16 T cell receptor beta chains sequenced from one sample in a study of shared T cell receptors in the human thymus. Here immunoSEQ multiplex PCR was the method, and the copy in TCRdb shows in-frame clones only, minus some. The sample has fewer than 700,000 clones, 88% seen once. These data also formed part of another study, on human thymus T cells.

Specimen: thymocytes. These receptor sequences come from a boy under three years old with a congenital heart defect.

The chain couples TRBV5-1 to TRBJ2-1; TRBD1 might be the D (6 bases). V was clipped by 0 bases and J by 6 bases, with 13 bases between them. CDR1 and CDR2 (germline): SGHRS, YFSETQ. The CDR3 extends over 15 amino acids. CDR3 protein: CASSLGPTGLNEQFF. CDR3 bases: TGCGCCAGCAGCTTGGGGCCTACAGGGCTCAATGAGCAGTTCTTC. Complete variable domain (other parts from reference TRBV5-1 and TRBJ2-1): KAGVTQTPRYLIKTRGQQVTLSCSPISGHRSVSWYQQTPGQGLQFLFEYFSETQRNKGNFPGRFSGRQFSNSRSEMNVSTLELGDSALYLCASSLGPTGLNEQFFGPGTRLTVL.

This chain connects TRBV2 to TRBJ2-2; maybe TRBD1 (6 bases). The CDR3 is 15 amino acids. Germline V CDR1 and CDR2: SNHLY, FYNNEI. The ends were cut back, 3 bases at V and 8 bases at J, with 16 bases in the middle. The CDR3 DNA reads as TGTGCCAGCAGTGACGTCGGGACATCACGTGGGGAGCTGTTTTTT. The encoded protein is CASSDVGTSRGELFF.

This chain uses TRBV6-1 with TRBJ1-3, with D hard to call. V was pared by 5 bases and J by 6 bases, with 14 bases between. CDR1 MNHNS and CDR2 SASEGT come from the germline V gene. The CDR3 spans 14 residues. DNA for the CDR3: TGTGCCAGCAGTTCCGGGTCGAGGAAAAACACCATATATTTT. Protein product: CASSSGSRKNTIYF.

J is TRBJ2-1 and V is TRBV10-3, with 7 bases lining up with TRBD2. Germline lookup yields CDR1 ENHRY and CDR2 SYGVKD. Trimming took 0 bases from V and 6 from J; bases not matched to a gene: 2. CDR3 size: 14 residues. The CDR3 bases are TGTGCCATCAGTGAGTCGAGGGAGGGCAATGAGCAGTTCTTC. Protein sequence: CAISESREGNEQFF.

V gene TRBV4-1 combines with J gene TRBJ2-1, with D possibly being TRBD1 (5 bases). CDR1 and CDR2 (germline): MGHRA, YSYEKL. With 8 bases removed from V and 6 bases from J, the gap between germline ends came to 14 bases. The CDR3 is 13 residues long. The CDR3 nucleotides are TGCGCCAGCGCCCGCCAGGGTACCAATGAGCAGTTCTTC. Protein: CASARQGTNEQFF.

The CDR3 DNA is TGTGCCTGGACTAGGCGGATCTATGGCTACACCTTC. Translation gives CAWTRRIYGYTF. The gene calls are TRBV30 and TRBJ1-2; no reliable D call. Germline V gene sequence: CDR1 GTSNPN, CDR2 SVGIG (reference sequence). The CDR3 contains 12 residues. The ends were cut back, 4 bases at V and 4 bases at J, with 10 bases in the middle. The full variable domain, with the rest looked up from reference TRBV30 and TRBJ1-2, is SQTIHQWPATLVQPVGSPLSLECTVEGTSNPNLYWYRQAAGRGLQLLFYSVGIGQISSEVPQNLSASRPQDRQFILSSKKLLLSDSGFYLCAWTRRIYGYTFGSGTRLTVV.

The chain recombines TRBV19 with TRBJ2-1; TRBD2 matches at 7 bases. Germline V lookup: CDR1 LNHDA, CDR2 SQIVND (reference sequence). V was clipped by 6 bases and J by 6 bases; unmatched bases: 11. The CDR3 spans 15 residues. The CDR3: CASSPTSRASNEQFF. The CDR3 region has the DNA TGTGCCAGTAGCCCGACTAGCCGAGCTTCCAATGAGCAGTTCTTC.

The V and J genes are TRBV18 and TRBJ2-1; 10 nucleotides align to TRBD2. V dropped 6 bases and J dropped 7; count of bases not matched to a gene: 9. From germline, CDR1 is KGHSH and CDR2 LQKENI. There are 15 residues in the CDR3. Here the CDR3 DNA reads TGTGCCAGCTCGCCGCTAGCGGGAGAGGAAAATGAGCAGTTCTTC. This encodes CASSPLAGEENEQFF. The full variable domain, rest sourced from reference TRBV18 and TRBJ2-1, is NAGVMQNPRHLVRRRGQEARLRCSPMKGHSHVYWYRQLPEEGLKFMVYLQKENIIDESGMPKERFSAEFPKEGPSILRIQQVVRGDSAAYFCASSPLAGEENEQFFGPGTRLTVL.

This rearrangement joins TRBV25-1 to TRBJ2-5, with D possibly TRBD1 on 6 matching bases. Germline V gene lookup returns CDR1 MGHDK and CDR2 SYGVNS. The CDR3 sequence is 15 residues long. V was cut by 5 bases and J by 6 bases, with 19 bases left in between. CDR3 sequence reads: CASSLLRRGLQTQYF. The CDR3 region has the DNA TGTGCCAGCAGTCTCCTCCGCAGGGGTTTACAGACCCAGTACTTC.

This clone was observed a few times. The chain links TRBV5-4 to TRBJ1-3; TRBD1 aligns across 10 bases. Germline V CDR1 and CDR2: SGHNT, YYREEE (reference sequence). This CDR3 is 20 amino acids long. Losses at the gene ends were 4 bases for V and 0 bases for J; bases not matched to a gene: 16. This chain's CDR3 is CASSRIPGQGPFHSGNTIYF. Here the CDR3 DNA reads TGTGCCAGCAGCAGGATCCCGGGACAGGGGCCCTTTCACTCTGGAAACACCATATATTTT.

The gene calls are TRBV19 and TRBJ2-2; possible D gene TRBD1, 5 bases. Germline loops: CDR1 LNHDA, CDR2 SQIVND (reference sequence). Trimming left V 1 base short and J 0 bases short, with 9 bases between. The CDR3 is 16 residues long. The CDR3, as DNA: TGTGCCAGTAGTATAGGGGGCAGCGCGAACACCGGGGAGCTGTTTTTT. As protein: CASSIGGSANTGELFF.

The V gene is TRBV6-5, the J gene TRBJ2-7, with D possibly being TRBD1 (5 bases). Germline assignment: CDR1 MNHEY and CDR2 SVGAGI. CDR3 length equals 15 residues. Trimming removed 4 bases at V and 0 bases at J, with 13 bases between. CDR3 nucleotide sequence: TGTGCCAGCAGTTCCCCCGCGACAGACTCCTACGAGCAGTACTTC. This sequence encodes CASSSPATDSYEQYF.

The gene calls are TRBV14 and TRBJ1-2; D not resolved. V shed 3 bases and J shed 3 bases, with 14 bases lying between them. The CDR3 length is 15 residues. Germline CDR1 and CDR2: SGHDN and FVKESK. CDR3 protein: CASSHQRYGDYGYTF. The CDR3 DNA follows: TGTGCCAGCAGCCACCAAAGGTACGGGGACTATGGCTACACCTTC.

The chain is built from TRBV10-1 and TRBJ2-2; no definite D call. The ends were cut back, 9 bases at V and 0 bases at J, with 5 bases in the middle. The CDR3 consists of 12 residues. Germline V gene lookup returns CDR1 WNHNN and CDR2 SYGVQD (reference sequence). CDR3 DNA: TGCGCCAGTTCCACGAACACCGGGGAGCTGTTTTTT. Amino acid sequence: CASSTNTGELFF.

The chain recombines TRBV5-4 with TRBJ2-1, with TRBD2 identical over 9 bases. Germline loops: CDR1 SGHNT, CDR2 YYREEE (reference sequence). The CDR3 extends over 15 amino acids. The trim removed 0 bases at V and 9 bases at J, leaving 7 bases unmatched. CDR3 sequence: CASSLGLAGFPEQFF. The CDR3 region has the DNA TGTGCCAGCAGCTTGGGGCTAGCGGGATTTCCTGAGCAGTTCTTC. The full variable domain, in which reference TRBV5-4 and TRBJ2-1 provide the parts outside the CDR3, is ETGVTQSPTHLIKTRGQQVTLRCSSQSGHNTVSWYQQALGQGPQFIFQYYREEENGRGNFPPRFSGLQFPNYSSELNVNALELDDSALYLCASSLGLAGFPEQFFGPGTRLTVL.

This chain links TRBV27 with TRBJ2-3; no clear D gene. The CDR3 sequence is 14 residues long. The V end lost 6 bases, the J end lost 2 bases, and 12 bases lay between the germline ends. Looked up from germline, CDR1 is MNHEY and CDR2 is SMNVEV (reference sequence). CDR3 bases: TGTGCCAGCAGACCCTTTACTTACACAGATACGCAGTATTTT. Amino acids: CASRPFTYTDTQYF.